The rows below give T cell receptor beta chains drawn from one sample of a study of STAT3 mutations in large granular lymphocyte leukemia. The data were produced by immunoSEQ multiplex PCR, yet TCRdb's version contains in-frame clones alone and is incomplete. Of a few thousand clones in the sample, about 60% were seen once. Input material: PBMCs. The receptors derive from a human donor with T large granular lymphocyte leukemia. Some clones in this sample may be carry-over from other donors' samples. CDR3s include the opening cysteine and the closing phenylalanine or tryptophan. The D gene is left open where the match is weak. Clone size is shown for a subset of rows, as once, few, many or a class of expanded clone.

12 | - | TRBJ2-7 | TRBV14 | - | TGTGCCAGCAGCCAGATCTCCTACGAGCAGTACTTC | CASSQISYEQYF
14 | few | TRBJ2-7 | TRBV13 | TRBD2 | TGTGCCAGCAGCATGGGACTAGCGTCGAGCGAGCAGTACTTC | CASSMGLASSEQYF
15 | - | TRBJ2-3 | TRBV7-9 | - | TGTGCCAGCAGCTTGCGACAGCTTTCCACAGATACGCAGTATTTT | CASSLRQLSTDTQYF
14 | - | TRBJ1-2 | TRBV5-4 | - | TGTGCCAGCAGCCCTCAAGGAGTCTCCTATGGCTACACCTTC | CASSPQGVSYGYTF
11 | few | TRBJ2-7 | TRBV25-1 | - | TGTGCCAGCAGCGGGGCCTACGAGCAGTACTTC | CASSGAYEQYF
16 | - | TRBJ2-1 | TRBV6-5 | TRBD1 | TGTGCCAGCAGTTACTCGAACAGGGGCTCTTACAATGAGCAGTTCTTC | CASSYSNRGSYNEQFF
14 | - | TRBJ1-3 | TRBV5-1 | - | TGCGCCAGCAGCTTGGAAAGACCTGGAAACACCATATATTTT | CASSLERPGNTIYF
15 | - | TRBJ1-2 | TRBV5-6 | TRBD1 | TGTGCCAGCAGCTTGTGGCCAGGGGGCCTGTACGGCTACACCTTC | CASSLWPGGLYGYTF
14 | - | TRBJ2-5 | TRBV29-1 | - | TGCAGCGTAGACACAGTAGGGGCCTGGGAGACCCAGTACTTC | CSVDTVGAWETQYF
13 | once | TRBJ1-1 | TRBV30 | - | TGTGCCTGGACCCAACTGCTGAACACTGAAGCTTTCTTT | CAWTQLLNTEAFF
13 | few | TRBJ1-2 | TRBV29-1 | - | TGCAGCGTAGCCCCCAAGGGAAGGGATGGCTACACCTTC | CSVAPKGRDGYTF
13 | - | TRBJ2-4 | TRBV30 | - | TGTGCCTGGAACTTCCGGGGGGCAAACATTCAGTACTTC | CAWNFRGANIQYF
13 | - | TRBJ1-2 | TRBV5-5 | - | TGTGCCAGCACCCGGACAGCTAACTATGGCTACACCTTC | CASTRTANYGYTF
14 | - | TRBJ1-1 | TRBV18 | - | TGTGCCAGCTCCGACCGACCCGGTGACACTGAAGCTTTCTTT | CASSDRPGDTEAFF
14 | - | TRBJ1-2 | TRBV18 | TRBD1 | TGTGCCAGCTCACCGACAGGGGGAGGCTATGGCTACACCTTC | CASSPTGGGYGYTF
13 | few | TRBJ1-1 | TRBV7-8 | - | TGTGCCAGCAGCTTAAGACTGAACACTGAAGCTTTCTTT | CASSLRLNTEAFF
15 | few | TRBJ2-7 | TRBV5-1 | - | TGCGCCAGCAGCTTGGGTCCGCCCGCAGGTTACGAGCAGTACTTC | CASSLGPPAGYEQYF
13 | - | TRBJ1-2 | TRBV5-4 | - | TGTGCCAGCAGCTTGGAGTTTGGCTATGGCTACACCTTC | CASSLEFGYGYTF
14 | - | TRBJ1-1 | TRBV5-5 | - | TGTGCCAGCAGCTTGATTTGGGCGAACACTGAAGCTTTCTTT | CASSLIWANTEAFF
13 | few | TRBJ1-1 | TRBV29-1 | - | TGCAGCGTGTCTCACGATCTGGGCACTGAAGCTTTCTTT | CSVSHDLGTEAFF
15 | medium-sized | TRBJ1-5 | TRBV28 | TRBD1 | TGTGCCAGCAGTTTAAGGACAGGGGGCGATCAGCCCCAGCATTTT | CASSLRTGGDQPQHF
14 | once | TRBJ2-7 | TRBV7-8 | - | TGTGCCAGCAGCCTATACACAAACGGGTACGAGCAGTACTTC | CASSLYTNGYEQYF
12 | - | TRBJ2-7 | TRBV30 | - | TGTGCCTCCGCAGGGGGGGCCTACGAGCAGTACTTC | CASAGGAYEQYF
17 | - | TRBJ2-7 | TRBV7-9 | TRBD2 | TGTGCCAGCAGCCGGACTAGCGGGAGTAGTCCGACCTACGAGCAGTACTTC | CASSRTSGSSPTYEQYF
16 | - | TRBJ2-7 | TRBV4-3 | TRBD1 | TGCGCCAGCAGCCACTCCCGGACAGGGGAAAGATACGAGCAGTACTTC | CASSHSRTGERYEQYF
14 | once | TRBJ1-4 | TRBV5-5 | - | TGTGCCAGCCGTATCCGACCAACTAATGAAAAACTGTTTTTT | CASRIRPTNEKLFF
13 | - | TRBJ1-1 | TRBV30 | TRBD1 | TGTGCCTGGAGTGTACCAGGGGGCGAACGCGCTTTCTTT | CAWSVPGGERAFF
14 | few | TRBJ2-7 | TRBV7-9 | - | TGTGCCAGCAGCGCCCGGGAATACGACTACGAGCAGTACTTC | CASSAREYDYEQYF
15 | - | TRBJ2-2 | TRBV4-3 | - | TGCGCCAGCAGCCAAGAAGACAGCTACACCGGGGAGCTGTTTTTT | CASSQEDSYTGELFF
14 | - | TRBJ2-5 | TRBV5-6 | TRBD1 | TGTGCCAGCAGCTTGGCCAGGGGGCTAGGGACCCAGTACTTC | CASSLARGLGTQYF
12 | - | TRBJ2-7 | TRBV5-1 | - | TGCGCCAGCAGCGGGGACGGAAGGGAGCAGTACTTC | CASSGDGREQYF
12 | - | TRBJ2-3 | TRBV7-9 | - | TGTGCCAGCAGCTTAGGTGTAGATACGCAGTATTTT | CASSLGVDTQYF
14 | - | TRBJ1-2 | TRBV7-9 | - | TGTGCCAGCAGCCCCCCCGGGGTGAACTATGGCTACACCTTC | CASSPPGVNYGYTF
13 | - | TRBJ2-5 | TRBV18 | - | TGTGCCAGCTCATGGGGGCAAGAAGAGACCCAGTACTTC | CASSWGQEETQYF
14 | once | TRBJ1-1 | TRBV30 | - | TGTGCCTGGAGTAATCCGGAAGGGACCACTGAAGCTTTCTTT | CAWSNPEGTTEAFF
14 | once | TRBJ1-1 | TRBV5-1 | - | TGCGCCAGCAGCTTGTCCGGACCTAACACTGAAGCTTTCTTT | CASSLSGPNTEAFF
15 | few | TRBJ2-7 | TRBV6-6 | TRBD2 | TGTGCCAGCAGTTCCCCCGGGACTAGCGGCTACGAGCAGTACTTC | CASSSPGTSGYEQYF
10 | - | TRBJ2-7 | TRBV20-1 | - | TGCAGTGCTAGTAACTACGAGCAGTACTTC | CSASNYEQYF
16 | - | TRBJ2-4 | TRBV30 | - | TGTGCCTGGAGTACCGCCGGGACAACAGCCAAAAACATTCAGTACTTC | CAWSTAGTTAKNIQYF
11 | - | TRBJ1-2 | TRBV7-9 | - | TGTGCCAGCAGCTCTCAAAAGATCTGCACCTTC | CASSSQKICTF
15 | - | TRBJ1-2 | TRBV5-1 | - | TGCGCCAGCAGCTTGGCCTCCGGGACATCGGGCGGCTACACCTTC | CASSLASGTSGGYTF
14 | - | TRBJ2-7 | TRBV14 | - | TGTGCCAGCAGCCAAAATCCTGTCACGGGGGAGCAGTACTTC | CASSQNPVTGEQYF
14 | - | TRBJ2-7 | TRBV7-9 | - | TGTGCCAGCACCTTAACTGACGGAAGCTACGAGCAGTACTTC | CASTLTDGSYEQYF
12 | - | TRBJ1-1 | TRBV9 | TRBD1 | TGTGCCAGCAGCGAGGGGGCGGGTGAAGCTTTCTTT | CASSEGAGEAFF
13 | - | TRBJ2-7 | TRBV5-4 | - | TGTGCCAGCAGCTTGGTCGGCGTTGACGAGCAGTACTTC | CASSLVGVDEQYF
12 | few | TRBJ2-7 | TRBV7-2 | - | TGTGCCAGCAGTTCTTATTGGGACGAGCAGTACTTC | CASSSYWDEQYF
12 | few | TRBJ2-7 | TRBV9 | - | TGTGCCAGCAGCGGGGACCCAGGGCGGCAGTACTTC | CASSGDPGRQYF
14 | - | TRBJ1-2 | TRBV7-9 | - | TGTGCCAGCAGTCCACTCGGGGACCTCTATGGCTACACCTTC | CASSPLGDLYGYTF
13 | - | TRBJ2-5 | TRBV29-1 | - | TGCAGCGTTGAATTCAGGGCCCAAGAGACCCAGTACTTC | CSVEFRAQETQYF
14 | large | TRBJ1-1 | TRBV7-9 | - | TGTGCCAGCATGGGGCCTATGAGGAACACTGAAGCTTTCTTT | CASMGPMRNTEAFF
14 | - | TRBJ1-2 | TRBV5-1 | - | TGCGCCAGCAGCTTGGATGGCGGCGCCTATGGCTACACCTTC | CASSLDGGAYGYTF
16 | once | TRBJ2-1 | TRBV30 | TRBD2 | TGTGCCTGGTCCACTAGTACGGCGGGGGGTACAGGTGAGCAGTTCTTC | CAWSTSTAGGTGEQFF